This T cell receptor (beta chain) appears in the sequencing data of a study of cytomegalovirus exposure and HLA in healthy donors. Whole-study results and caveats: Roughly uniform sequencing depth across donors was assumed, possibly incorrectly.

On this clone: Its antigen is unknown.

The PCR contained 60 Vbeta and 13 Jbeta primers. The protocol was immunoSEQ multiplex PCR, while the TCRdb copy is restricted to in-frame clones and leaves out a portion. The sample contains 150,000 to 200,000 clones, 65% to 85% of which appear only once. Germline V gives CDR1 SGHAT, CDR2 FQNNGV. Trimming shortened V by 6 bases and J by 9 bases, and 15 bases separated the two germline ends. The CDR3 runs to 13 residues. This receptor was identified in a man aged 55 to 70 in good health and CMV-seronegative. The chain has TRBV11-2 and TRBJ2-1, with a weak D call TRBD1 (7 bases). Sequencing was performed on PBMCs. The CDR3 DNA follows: TGTGCCAGCAGGATATACAGGGGAGGTGAGCAGTTCTTC. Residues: CASRIYRGGEQFF.